This paragraph reports one T cell receptor (beta chain). What it recognizes is unknown. V was shortened by 5 bases and J by 5 bases, with 18 bases between the two germline ends. The CDR3 spans 14 residues. From germline, CDR1 is GTSNPN and CDR2 SVGIG (reference sequence). The sample originates from a study of OX40 agonist ivuxolimab in advanced cancers. Study-level background: From about 23 to 85 years was the age range, with a mean of around 56 years, and 65% to 90% were male.

The protocol was immunoSEQ multiplex PCR, while the TCRdb copy is restricted to in-frame clones and leaves out a portion. This table has about 71,000 clones, 90% to 95% appearing once. Study observations and caveats: Among the lowest peripheral clonal expansion occurred in 0.1-3.0 mg/kg partial responders.

The chain joins TRBV30 to TRBJ2-5; perhaps TRBD2 as D (6 bases). This clonotype was obtained from an adult with an advanced solid tumor such as melanoma, head and neck, liver or kidney cancer. The specimen comprised CD4+ or CD8+ T cells sorted from blood, sampled in a trial of the OX40 agonist ivuxolimab. CDR3 sequence reads: CAWDSGPRGETQYF. The CDR3, as DNA: TGTGCCTGGGATAGCGGCCCACGGGGGGAGACCCAGTACTTC.